This TCR beta chain was obtained from a study of spatial heterogeneity in lung cancer. Study-level information: In raw reads, more than eight appearances on average were recorded for each unique TCR and UMI combination.

Specified time point: blood at routine non-recurrence follow-up after resection. Tumor, nontumor lung or frozen PBMC supplied whole RNA that was sequenced unsorted. This clonotype was found a few times. TCRdb itself ran the 5' RACE reads through MiXCR, one entry per CDR3 protein. In the table there are about 50,000 distinct CDR3 sequences, 6.5% to 7.5% of which are singletons. The J segment lost 8 bases and the V segment lost 3 bases, leaving 10 bases of the junction unmatched. Germline values: CDR1 LGHDT, CDR2 YNNKEL (reference sequence). This CDR3 has 15 amino acids. This clonotype was sampled from a female donor with early-stage non-small cell lung cancer. The sequencing used PBMCs, collected at follow-up. This chain links TRBV3-1 with TRBJ1-2; 9 nucleotides line up with TRBD1. Here the CDR3 DNA reads TGTGCCAGCAGCCAGACCGCCGGGACAGGGAGCGGCTACACCTTC. Protein: CASSQTAGTGSGYTF.